This record looks at one T cell receptor beta chain sequence and its context. The antigen is not known. This sample was included in a study of cytomegalovirus exposure and HLA in healthy donors. Study findings and constraints: Researchers reportedly found TCR beta sequences accurately predicted most subjects' HLA-A and HLA-B alleles. Earlier analysis found most TCR beta V segments productive about 87% or about 30% of the time.

A multiplex PCR was run with 60 Vbeta primers and 13 Jbeta primers. Per the original methods: A follow-up analysis tallied about 88 million unique TCR beta chains, about 11 million shared. Generated by immunoSEQ multiplex PCR, the TCRdb table keeps only in-frame clones and is missing some. V and J calls and clone size are given by that table; D and trimming were obtained from the DNA. The sample consists of about 59,000 clones, roughly four fifths of them appearing once. Germline V CDR1 and CDR2: MDHEN, SYDVKM. The CDR3 contains 14 residues. The V and J ends lost 7 bases and 2 bases respectively, with 14 bases between them.

The TCR was taken from a middle-aged man in good health and CMV-seronegative. Material: PBMCs. This sequence joins TRBV28 and TRBJ1-1; tentative D call: TRBD1 (5 bases). DNA of the CDR3: TGTGCCAGCACCCGTTCGCGGGGCAACACTGAAGCTTTCTTT. Its translation: CASTRSRGNTEAFF.